This entry features one T cell receptor (beta chain) sequence. What it binds is unknown. The data belong to a study of CD8+ T cells in alopecia areata. The study, taken as a whole, reports: Scalp samples also contribute reads from the resident alphabeta T cells found in normal skin.

The CDR3 consists of 14 residues. Germline loops: CDR1 SEHNR, CDR2 FQNEAQ (reference sequence). With 3 bases removed from V and 12 bases from J, the gap between germline ends came to 15 bases. Reverse transcription of extracted RNA yielded cDNA, which provided the sequencing template. Profiled with immunoSEQ multiplex PCR; TCRdb holds only in-frame clones, not every one. The table has around 250,000 clones, around 67% seen once. This sequence was found in a human donor with alopecia areata. Here the sequenced sample was CD4+ T cells sorted from blood, taken at week 0. The J gene is TRBJ1-6, the V gene TRBV7-9; the D gene is possibly TRBD1 (5 bases). The CDR3 sequence is CASSFGTDLGPLHF. CDR3 nucleotide sequence: TGTGCCAGCAGCTTTGGGACGGATTTGGGACCCCTCCACTTT.